What follows describes a single TCR beta chain. No cognate antigen has been identified for it. No per-base quality is available; no much larger clone lies one base away. This sample was taken from a study of T cells in localized non-small cell lung cancer (dated by TCRdb to between 2020 and 2021). For context, the study as a whole: The study analyzed T cell repertoires of 236 early-stage NSCLC patients, comparing tumors and uninvolved tumor-adjacent lungs. The cohort was made up of under 250 treatment-naive NSCLC patients whose localized lung tumors had been resected. NSCLC patients had a mean age of approximately 66 years, and 129 were male and over 85 female. On the study overall, not on this receptor specifically: Since the design was exploratory, TCR variables were selected using unadjusted p-values with no false-discovery rate correction. Because multi-region tumor sequencing was not performed, intratumor heterogeneity could not be ruled out. Longer overall survival was associated with higher blood T cell density, whereas shorter survival was associated with higher adjacent-lung clonality. The highest T cell clonality was observed in uninvolved tumor-adjacent lung, where clonality exceeded that of tumor, suggesting that antigenic responses were more focused in uninvolved tumor-adjacent lung. A median of approximately 55 of the top 100 tumor clones were detected in paired uninvolved adjacent lung, and 28 of these tumor clones were also found among the top 100 clones of the paired uninvolved adjacent lung.

At diagnosis, peripheral blood, uninvolved tumor-adjacent lung and tumor were collected and stored as a combination of fresh-frozen and FFPE material. For TCR repertoire profiling, blood samples were analyzed as peripheral blood mononuclear cells. TCR beta CDR3 regions were sequenced from DNA using the immunoSEQ Assay. In the source study's methods: To compute T cell density, TCR beta template counts were normalized to usable DNA, which was estimated by amplifying housekeeping genes. The preseqR package was used to estimate richness by extrapolating to 400,000 templates for PBMC samples and to 120,000 templates for tissue samples. Clonality was calculated as one minus Pielou's evenness. Differential abundance testing on productive amino-acid clonotypes, with a minimum total count of 5 and an alpha of 0.1, was used to identify tissue-enriched TCRs. The Jaccard Index and the Morisita Overlap Index were used to measure how much the repertoires overlapped between compartments. GLIPH grouped TCR beta CDR3s together with public tetramer-defined viral CDR3s, and a viral motif had to include at least three viral sequences and show V-gene enrichment. TCRdb holds this immuneACCESS table with in-frame rearrangements only. Some clones are missing; in checked studies, unresolved V genes explain under half, and the rest has no known cause. The DNA was the basis for D and trimming; V, J and clone size are from that table. This sample holds under 45,000 clones; about 80% were observed only once. 7.5% to 8% of the sample goes to the ten largest clones.

CDR1 and CDR2, per the germline V gene, are SGHRS and YFSETQ. Deletion took 0 bases off V and 2 bases off J, with a span of 12 bases between the germline ends. There are 16 amino acids in the CDR3, from cysteine to phenylalanine inclusive. The entry retains the CDR3 DNA only, 48 bases that are in frame from base 1. Sequenced material: PBMCs, taken before any cancer treatment. This clonotype was sampled from a man aged 35 to 69 with stage II lung adenocarcinoma. The chain is made from TRBV5-1 and TRBJ2-1; a weak D assignment points to TRBD1 (5 bases agree). The DNA is TGCGCCAGCAGCTTGGGGGGAACAGGTACCTACAATGAGCAGTTCTTC. This yields the protein CASSLGGTGTYNEQFF.